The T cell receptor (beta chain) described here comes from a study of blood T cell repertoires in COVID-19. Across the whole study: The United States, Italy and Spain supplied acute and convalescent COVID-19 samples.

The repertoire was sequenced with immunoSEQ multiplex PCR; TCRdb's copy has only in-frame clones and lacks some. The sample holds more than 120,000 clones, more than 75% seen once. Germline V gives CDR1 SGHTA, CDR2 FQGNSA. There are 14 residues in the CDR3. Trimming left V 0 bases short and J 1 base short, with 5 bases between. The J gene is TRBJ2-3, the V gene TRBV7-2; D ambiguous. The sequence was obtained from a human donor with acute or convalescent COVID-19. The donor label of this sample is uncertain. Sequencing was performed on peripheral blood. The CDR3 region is CASSLARGTDTQYF. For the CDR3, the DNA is TGTGCCAGCAGCTTAGCCCGGGGCACAGATACGCAGTATTTT. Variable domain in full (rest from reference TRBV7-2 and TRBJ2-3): GAGVSQSPSNKVTEKGKDVELRCDPISGHTALYWYRQSLGQGLEFLIYFQGNSAPDKSGLPSDRFSAERTGGSVSTLTIQRTQQEDSAVYLCASSLARGTDTQYFGPGTRLTVL.